These 3 T cell receptor beta chains were all obtained from the same sample, sequenced in a study of T cell responses to AZD1222 COVID-19 vaccine. Clones were read by immunoSEQ multiplex PCR, and TCRdb kept only the in-frame ones, dropping some. The sample yields 110,000 to 150,000 clones, 89% seen once. Sample: peripheral blood, taken on day 0 of AZD1222 vaccination. Receptor source: an adult in good health.

V usage is TRBV4-1 and J usage is TRBJ1-5; no clear D. The germline gives CDR1 MGHRA, CDR2 YSYEKL. The ends were cut back, 1 base at V and 3 bases at J, with 10 bases in the middle. The CDR3 totals 15 residues. The CDR3 nucleotides read TGCGCCAGCAGCCAAGCACAGCCATTCAATCAGCCCCAGCATTTT. Protein: CASSQAQPFNQPQHF.

The chain recombines TRBV13 with TRBJ2-3; D not resolved. This CDR3 region has 12 residues. Germline loops: CDR1 PRHDT, CDR2 FYEKMQ (reference sequence). V lost 5 bases and J 7 bases, leaving 10 bases between the germline ends. This chain's CDR3 is CASSQERNTQYF. The CDR3 DNA follows: TGTGCCAGCAGCCAGGAGAGAAATACGCAGTATTTT.

CDR3 bases: TGCGCCAGCAGCTCCGGACCGTCCATCTCGGGCTATGGCTACACCTTC. Translation gives CASSSGPSISGYGYTF. The chain recombines TRBV5-1 with TRBJ1-2, with D uncertain. This CDR3 is built from 16 residues. Germline-derived CDR1 and CDR2 are SGHRS and YFSETQ. Trimming stripped 3 bases from V and 4 bases from J, with 19 bases between.